Presented here are 14 T cell receptor beta chains from one specimen sequenced in a study of CD8 T cells in ankylosing spondylitis. TCRdb fed the 5' RACE reads into MiXCR, producing one record per CDR3 protein. The table records about 240,000 distinct CDR3 sequences, approximately 11% of them present only once. The sequencing sample was made of blood, either unsorted or a sorted T cell fraction (not recorded which). These receptors all stem from a male donor with ankylosing spondylitis or in good health (not recorded which).

The table lists this clonotype with many counts. The chain carries TRBV5-5 and TRBJ1-1, with D possibly TRBD1 on 5 matching bases. In germline, CDR1 is SGHKS, CDR2 YYEKEE (reference sequence). The germline V and J ends were trimmed by 0 bases and 3 bases, with 21 bases remaining between them. The CDR3 is 18 amino acids. CDR3 in DNA: TGTGCCAGCAGCTTGGGGGGCGGGTTTTGGGACTTGGACACTGAAGCTTTCTTT. This encodes CASSLGGGFWDLDTEAFF.

This clonotype has a count of ten or more. The CDR3 DNA reads as TGTGCTACGCGGATCCAGGGCAGTGGCCCTGAAGCTTTCTTT. Translated, it gives CATRIQGSGPEAFF. V gene TRBV19 combines with J gene TRBJ1-1; D may be TRBD1 (5 bases). CDR3 size: 14 residues. Germline V lookup: CDR1 LNHDA, CDR2 SQIVND (reference sequence).

The J gene is TRBJ1-2, the V gene TRBV11-1; 8 bases match TRBD1. This CDR3 spans 19 amino acids. Germline trimming cut 1 base from V and 5 bases from J; bases unmatched to any gene: 18. CDR1 and CDR2 (germline): SGHAT, FQDESV (reference sequence). The chain's CDR3 is CASSLGGLTWDRPTYGYTF. CDR3 nucleotides: TGTGCCAGCAGCTTAGGTGGATTGACGTGGGACAGGCCAACTTATGGCTACACCTTC.

This clonotype was counted ten times or more. The rearrangement uses TRBV4-2 and TRBJ2-3; 9 bases fit TRBD1. The CDR3 runs 15 residues. Germline assignment: CDR1 LGHNA and CDR2 YNFKEQ. V lost 5 bases to trimming and J lost 4 bases; unmatched junction nucleotides: 7. The CDR3 DNA follows: TGTGCCAGCAGCAGTGGACAGGGGAACTCAGATACGCAGTATTTT. The encoded protein is CASSSGQGNSDTQYF.

The genes are TRBV2 and TRBJ1-2, with unresolved D. The length of the CDR3 is 14 residues. The germline V gene encodes CDR1 SNHLY and CDR2 FYNNEI. The V end was cut by 8 bases, the J end by 4 bases, with 17 bases between. The CDR3 loop reads CASGGFRGSYGYTF. DNA for the CDR3: TGTGCCAGCGGAGGTTTTCGGGGTAGCTATGGCTACACCTTC.

There are a few counts of this clonotype. The chain combines TRBV18 with TRBJ1-1; D is unclear. Per the germline V gene, CDR1 is KGHSH and CDR2 is LQKENI. Trimming stripped 3 bases from V and 0 bases from J, with 14 bases between. CDR3 length equals 16 residues. DNA for the CDR3: TGTGCCAGCTCACCGGTTGTTGGGGATTTGAACACTGAAGCTTTCTTT. Translated, it gives CASSPVVGDLNTEAFF.

This clonotype was seen at least ten times. The CDR3 reads CASSGGTYYEQYF. The CDR3 nucleotides are TGTGCCAGCAGCGGCGGGACATACTACGAGCAGTACTTC. This sequence joins TRBV9 and TRBJ2-7; D may be TRBD1 or TRBD2 (6 bases each). CDR3 length equals 13 residues. The V gene's germline CDR1 is SGDLS and CDR2 YYNGEE. With 3 bases removed from V and 3 bases from J, the gap between germline ends came to 10 bases.

The chain joins TRBV29-1 to TRBJ2-7; no clear D. V lost 8 bases and J lost 0, with 17 bases in between. This CDR3 contains 14 residues. Germline assignment: CDR1 SQVTM and CDR2 ANQGSEA. The CDR3 region is CSISGAESSYEQYF. In nucleotides, the CDR3 is TGCAGCATTTCAGGAGCCGAGAGCTCCTACGAGCAGTACTTC.

In its sample, this clonotype was seen a few times. The chain couples TRBV28 to TRBJ1-3; D gene uncertain. Germline V gene data show CDR1 as MDHEN and CDR2 as SYDVKM. There are 17 residues in the CDR3. Trimming cost V 7 bases and J 2 bases, with 21 bases left between them. CDR3 protein: CASNLRTEMTTGNTIYF. CDR3 bases: TGTGCCAGCAACCTTCGAACCGAAATGACTACTGGAAACACCATATATTTT.

The sample holds many counts of this clonotype. The chain joins TRBV5-1 to TRBJ2-3; 8 nucleotides align to TRBD2. This CDR3 comprises 17 residues. The V and J ends lost 4 bases and 2 bases, in that order; junction bases with no gene match: 12. Germline lookup yields CDR1 SGHRS and CDR2 YFSETQ. The DNA for the CDR3 is TGCGCCAGCAGCGGAGGCCGGACCGGGGGGGCCACAGATACGCAGTATTTT. It yields the protein CASSGGRTGGATDTQYF. The whole variable domain, filled in from reference TRBV5-1 and TRBJ2-3, reads KAGVTQTPRYLIKTRGQQVTLSCSPISGHRSVSWYQQTPGQGLQFLFEYFSETQRNKGNFPGRFSGRQFSNSRSEMNVSTLELGDSALYLCASSGGRTGGATDTQYFGPGTRLTVL.

This clonotype was counted ten times or more. This rearrangement joins TRBV15 to TRBJ1-1; 7 bases map to TRBD1. Germline V lookup: CDR1 LNHNV, CDR2 YYDKDF (reference sequence). The junction had 4 bases not matched to a gene; V was cut back by 0 bases and J by 0 bases. This CDR3 has 16 residues. The CDR3 here is CATSRDLQGLNTEAFF. The DNA of the CDR3 is TGTGCCACCAGCAGAGATTTACAGGGGCTGAACACTGAAGCTTTCTTT.

The chain has TRBV21-1 and TRBJ2-1; the table's TRBD2 call for D was not verified on the DNA. TRBV21-1 is listed as a pseudogene. This CDR3 is built from 19 residues. CDR3 protein: CASSKSRHSGLAGEHEQFF. CDR3 coding DNA: TGTGCCAGCAGCAAATCCAGACACTCCGGACTAGCGGGAGAACATGAGCAGTTCTTC.

This clonotype was picked up many times. The chain carries TRBV6-5 and TRBJ1-1; D possibly corresponds to TRBD1 (5 bases). Germline V gives CDR1 MNHEY, CDR2 SVGAGI. The CDR3 loop spans 17 amino acids. Trimming stripped 3 bases from V and 1 base from J, with 18 bases between. The chain's CDR3 is CASSYGLWGRANTEAFF. In DNA form, the CDR3 reads TGTGCCAGCAGTTATGGGCTCTGGGGCAGGGCGAACACTGAAGCTTTCTTT.

On this clonotype itself: A clone one base away is much larger, so this may be a read error. This chain connects TRBV3-1 to TRBJ2-1; D unresolved. CDR1 and CDR2 from the germline V gene are LGHDT and YNNKEL (reference sequence). This CDR3 is built from 14 residues. V lost 2 bases to trimming and J lost 7 bases, with 12 bases between them. This CDR3 reads CASSQPTLFNEQFF. The CDR3 coding sequence is TGTGCCAGCAGCCAACCGACACTTTTTAATGAGCAGTTCTTC.